This T cell receptor (beta chain) is from a study of monozygotic twins with cystic fibrosis. Study information: With about 15 PCR cycles, barcoded libraries came from around 3 micrograms of fragmented DNA. Study-level findings and limits: J usage was most co-twin-similar in 8 of 16 pairs, V in 13. Low clonality (median around 0.009) suggested a mostly naive repertoire. Nucleotide-identical clonotype sharing was significantly higher within monozygotic CF twin pairs than between unrelated CF individuals.

Worth noting for this clone: Its antigen is not known.

The ends were cut back, 7 bases at V and 4 bases at J, with 17 bases in the middle. The length of the CDR3 is 15 residues. CDR1 is SGHTA, CDR2 FQGNSA, per germline. The data were produced by immunoSEQ multiplex PCR, yet TCRdb's version contains in-frame clones alone and is incomplete. There are 13,000 to 15,000 clones in the sample; more than 80% occur only once, and 0.73% lies in the top ten. The chain is built from TRBV7-2 and TRBJ2-1; a weak D match, TRBD2 (6 bases). The sample taken for sequencing was blood. This TCR came from a boy between 10 and 17 years old with cystic fibrosis. CDR3: CASTPWGERYNEQFF. CDR3 DNA: TGTGCCAGCACCCCCTGGGGGGAGCGGTACAATGAGCAGTTCTTC.